This T cell receptor beta chain was recorded in a study of blood T cell repertoires in COVID-19. Across the whole study: There were acute and convalescent COVID-19 samples, and they came from the United States, Italy and Spain. From T cells, B-cell-depleted T cells, or PBMCs came the material, which was cDNA or gDNA.

The CDR3 length is 11 residues. V lost 0 bases to trimming and J lost 8 bases, with 5 bases between them. In germline, CDR1 is SGHRS, CDR2 YFSETQ. Original processing methods: Amplified reference gene primers provided the basis for estimating nucleated cell counts. Using immunoSEQ multiplex PCR, the repertoire was profiled, and TCRdb retains in-frame clones only, with some absent. From that table come the V and J calls and clone size; the DNA was used to work out D and trimming. The sample consists of about 220,000 clones, 84% of them appearing once. V usage is TRBV5-1 and J usage is TRBJ1-1; D may be TRBD1 (5 bases). This clonotype originated in a woman aged 60-70 years with acute or convalescent COVID-19. The sequencing input was peripheral blood. The CDR3 spells CASSLGGEAFF. In DNA, the CDR3 is TGCGCCAGCAGCTTGGGGGGCGAAGCTTTCTTT.